These 26 T cell receptor beta chains were all obtained from the same sample, sequenced in a study of CD4 T cells in relation to SARS-CoV-2 and coronaviruses. Their cognate antigens are unknown. TCRdb keeps only in-frame clones here, not all; method: immunoSEQ multiplex PCR. Of 43,000 or so clones listed, over 70% are singletons. The sequenced sample was naive CD4+ T cells from PBMCs, cultured in vitro. Stated subset: naive CD4+ T cells isolated by negative enrichment. These receptors all stem from an adult with COVID-19.

This clone came up once. The CDR3 DNA is TGTGCCAGTAGTGGGTTCTCCTACAATGAGCAGTTCTTC. Translating it yields CASSGFSYNEQFF. The chain combines TRBV19 with TRBJ2-1, with unresolved D. The germline V gene has CDR1 LNHDA and CDR2 SQIVND (reference sequence). Trimming took 5 bases from V and 0 from J, leaving 5 bases between them. The CDR3 covers 13 residues.

This rearrangement joins TRBV24-1 to TRBJ2-1, with a tentative D call TRBD1 (5 bases). Trimming took 7 bases from V and 0 from J, leaving 9 bases between them. The CDR3 runs 14 residues. Germline loops: CDR1 KGHDR, CDR2 SFDVKD. Here the CDR3 reads CATSPGNSYNEQFF. The CDR3 DNA sequence: TGTGCCACCAGCCCAGGGAACTCCTACAATGAGCAGTTCTTC.

Only a few counts were recorded for this clone. The rearrangement uses TRBV4-1 and TRBJ2-1; possibly TRBD2 for D (5 bases). This CDR3 is built from 13 residues. Trimming shortened V by 1 base and J by 8 bases, and 9 bases separated the two germline ends. Germline lookup yields CDR1 MGHRA and CDR2 YSYEKL. The CDR3, as DNA: TGCGCCAGCAGCCAAGGACCCGGGGATGAGCAGTTCTTC. Residues: CASSQGPGDEQFF.

The rearrangement uses TRBV6-5 and TRBJ2-1, with unresolved D. The V gene lost 7 bases and the J gene lost 0 bases, with 7 bases spanning the gap. This CDR3 is built from 13 residues. Germline CDR1 and CDR2: MNHEY and SVGAGI. CDR3 in DNA: TGTGCCAGCAAACAGAGCTCCTACAATGAGCAGTTCTTC. It encodes CASKQSSYNEQFF.

The genes are TRBV24-1 and TRBJ1-2; 7 positions agree with TRBD1. The CDR3 contains 14 residues. CDR1 and CDR2 from the germline V gene are KGHDR and SFDVKD. The V segment lost 5 bases and the J segment 8 bases; nucleotides outside the gene matches: 10. The CDR3 region has the DNA TGTGCCACCAGTGTAGGCGACAGGGCGGGAGGCTACACCTTC. Its translation: CATSVGDRAGGYTF.

This chain connects TRBV19 to TRBJ2-3; TRBD2 might be the D (7 bases). The V end was cut by 1 base, the J end by 3 bases, with 17 bases between. Germline-derived CDR1 and CDR2 are LNHDA and SQIVND (reference sequence). The CDR3 is made up of 17 amino acids. The CDR3 loop is CASSIGGGRGVTDTQYF. CDR3 bases: TGTGCCAGTAGTATAGGGGGGGGCAGGGGCGTGACAGATACGCAGTATTTT. Based on the CDR3 plus reference TRBV19 and TRBJ2-3, the full variable domain is DGGITQSPKYLFRKEGQNVTLSCEQNLNHDAMYWYRQDPGQGLRLIYYSQIVNDFQKGDIAEGYSVSREKKESFPLTVTSAQKNPTAFYLCASSIGGGRGVTDTQYFGPGTRLTVL.

V usage is TRBV7-2 and J usage is TRBJ2-7; D remains ambiguous. The V gene lost 5 bases and the J gene lost 1 base, with 9 bases spanning the gap. Germline V gene data show CDR1 as SGHTA and CDR2 as FQGNSA. The CDR3 has 13 amino acids. The CDR3 DNA reads TGTGCCAGCAGCCCCAGACATTCCTACGAGCAGTACTTC. This encodes CASSPRHSYEQYF.

The chain is built from TRBV7-9 and TRBJ1-4; possible D gene TRBD1, 6 bases. CDR3 length equals 18 residues. Trimming took 1 base from V and 5 from J, leaving 20 bases between them. Germline loops: CDR1 SEHNR, CDR2 FQNEAQ (reference sequence). The CDR3 DNA reads as TGTGCCAGCAGCTTAGGTTCTTTCTCGGACAGAAAAAATGAAAAACTGTTTTTT. This gives the protein CASSLGSFSDRKNEKLFF.

J is TRBJ2-5 and V is TRBV19; D remains ambiguous. The CDR3 is 13 residues long. Germline V lookup: CDR1 LNHDA, CDR2 SQIVND (reference sequence). V was clipped by 3 bases and J by 9 bases, with 14 bases between them. CDR3 sequence (DNA): TGTGCCAGTAGTATCACCCCCACTCGGTCCCAGTACTTC. Its protein is CASSITPTRSQYF. Variable domain in full (rest from reference TRBV19 and TRBJ2-5): DGGITQSPKYLFRKEGQNVTLSCEQNLNHDAMYWYRQDPGQGLRLIYYSQIVNDFQKGDIAEGYSVSREKKESFPLTVTSAQKNPTAFYLCASSITPTRSQYFGPGTRLLVL.

The rearrangement links TRBV7-9 to TRBJ2-1, with TRBD1 identical over 11 bases. V lost 5 bases, J lost 6 bases, and 9 bases stayed unmatched. CDR1 and CDR2 from the germline V gene are SEHNR and FQNEAQ (reference sequence). This CDR3 comprises 16 residues. The CDR3 sequence is CASSPYGQGAPNEQFF. CDR3 coding DNA: TGTGCCAGCAGCCCCTATGGACAGGGGGCCCCCAATGAGCAGTTCTTC.

This clone was observed a few times. V and J are TRBV12-5 and TRBJ2-3, with D uncertain. The CDR3 contains 13 residues. V was trimmed by 2 bases and J by 2 bases, leaving 5 bases between them. Germline CDR1 and CDR2: LGHNT and FRNRAP. The CDR3 region has the DNA TGTGCTAGTGGTTTGACTCCCACAGATACGCAGTATTTT. Translating gives CASGLTPTDTQYF.

J is TRBJ1-4 and V is TRBV5-4; no firm D call. Germline assignment: CDR1 SGHNT and CDR2 YYREEE (reference sequence). CDR3 size: 15 residues. The ends were cut back, 4 bases at V and 1 base at J, with 11 bases in the middle. The CDR3 loop reads CASSRNTGTNEKLFF. CDR3 nucleotides: TGTGCCAGCAGCAGGAACACGGGAACTAATGAAAAACTGTTTTTT.

This clone was seen a single time. This rearrangement joins TRBV5-1 to TRBJ2-4; 9 nucleotides match TRBD1. Germline loops: CDR1 SGHRS, CDR2 YFSETQ. CDR3 length: 20 amino acids. J was trimmed by 1 base and V by 4 bases; bases with no gene match: 18. The CDR3 DNA reads as TGCGCCAGCAGCGCAGACCCGACAGGGGGTGCTTTGGCGGCCAAAAACATTCAGTACTTC. This sequence encodes CASSADPTGGALAAKNIQYF.

The chain employs TRBV10-3 and TRBJ1-6; 8 nucleotides line up with TRBD1. With 2 bases clipped from V and 8 bases from J, the junction kept 5 bases outside the gene matches. Germline V gene lookup returns CDR1 ENHRY and CDR2 SYGVKD. The CDR3 runs 15 residues. The CDR3 here is CAISEGQGQDSPLHF. The CDR3 bases are TGTGCCATCAGTGAGGGACAGGGTCAGGATTCACCCCTCCACTTT.

There are a few counts of this clone. The V gene is TRBV7-9, the J gene TRBJ2-2, with a tentative D call TRBD2 (6 bases). The V end was cut by 5 bases, the J end by 0 bases, with 16 bases between. Germline V gene data show CDR1 as SEHNR and CDR2 as FQNEAQ (reference sequence). The CDR3 totals 17 residues. In nucleotides, the CDR3 is TGTGCCAGCAGCCCCCGTCTAGCGCCGACGAACACCGGGGAGCTGTTTTTT. This encodes CASSPRLAPTNTGELFF.

This chain connects TRBV2 to TRBJ2-7; no firm D call. Germline lookup yields CDR1 SNHLY and CDR2 FYNNEI. The V gene lost 3 bases and the J gene lost 3 bases, with 6 bases spanning the gap. The CDR3 runs 12 residues. CDR3 loop: CASSDSSYEQYF. The CDR3, as DNA: TGTGCCAGCAGTGACTCCAGCTACGAGCAGTACTTC.

This clone was counted between two and nine times. The V and J genes are TRBV7-9 and TRBJ1-5; maybe TRBD1 (5 bases). In germline, CDR1 is SEHNR, CDR2 FQNEAQ (reference sequence). The CDR3 sequence is 14 residues long. V was cut by 3 bases and J by 5 bases, with 11 bases left in between. CDR3: CASSLGGGDQPQHF. CDR3 bases: TGTGCCAGCAGCTTGGGTGGGGGGGATCAGCCCCAGCATTTT. Drawing the rest from reference TRBV7-9 and TRBJ1-5, the complete variable domain is DTGVSQNPRHKITKRGQNVTFRCDPISEHNRLYWYRQTLGQGPEFLTYFQNEAQLEKSRLLSDRFSAERPKGSFSTLEIQRTEQGDSAMYLCASSLGGGDQPQHFGDGTRLSIL.

V and J are TRBV6-6 and TRBJ2-7; a possible D gene is TRBD1 (5 bases). The CDR3 spans 15 residues. In germline, CDR1 is MNHNY, CDR2 SVGAGI (reference sequence). The V end lost 2 bases, the J end lost 1 base, and 12 bases lay between the germline ends. The CDR3 spells CASSYTVGASYEQYF. The CDR3 DNA is TGTGCCAGCAGTTACACAGTTGGGGCTTCCTACGAGCAGTACTTC.

V is TRBV18 and J is TRBJ1-4; 8 nucleotides align to TRBD1. Germline-derived CDR1 and CDR2 are KGHSH and LQKENI. With 4 bases clipped from V and 7 bases from J, the junction kept 5 bases outside the gene matches. This CDR3 is built from 14 residues. CDR3 DNA sequence: TGTGCCAGCTCACAGGACAGGGTGGGTGAAAAACTGTTTTTT. Its protein is CASSQDRVGEKLFF.

In its sample, this clone was seen a few times. The chain recombines TRBV2 with TRBJ1-2, with D hard to call. The CDR3 loop spans 11 amino acids. In germline, CDR1 is SNHLY, CDR2 FYNNEI. V lost 7 bases, J lost 4 bases, and 7 bases lay in between. The CDR3 nucleotides are TGTGCCAGCACCAGGACCTATGGCTACACCTTC. This translates into CASTRTYGYTF.

J is TRBJ2-3 and V is TRBV6-5; TRBD1 aligns across 7 bases. Trimming took 9 bases from V and 4 from J; bases not matched to a gene: 7. The CDR3 has 13 amino acids. Germline CDR1 is MNHEY and CDR2 is SVGAGI. The CDR3: CASYGTDADTQYF. The DNA for the CDR3 is TGTGCCAGTTATGGGACAGATGCAGATACGCAGTATTTT.

V and J are TRBV7-2 and TRBJ2-7; a possible D gene is TRBD2 (5 bases). The CDR3 runs 14 residues. Germline V lookup: CDR1 SGHTA, CDR2 FQGNSA. V shed 3 bases and J shed 2 bases, with 11 bases lying between them. Here the CDR3 reads CASSFHKRPYEQYF. The CDR3, as DNA: TGTGCCAGCAGCTTCCACAAGCGGCCCTACGAGCAGTACTTC.

The rearrangement joins TRBV27 to TRBJ2-1, with 8 nucleotides matching TRBD2. This CDR3 contains 15 residues. Looked up from germline, CDR1 is MNHEY and CDR2 is SMNVEV (reference sequence). V dropped 5 bases and J dropped 9; count of bases not matched to a gene: 12. The CDR3: CASSPRPGGPGEQFF. CDR3 nucleotides: TGTGCCAGCAGTCCCCGACCGGGAGGGCCTGGTGAGCAGTTCTTC.

The genes are TRBV4-2 and TRBJ2-1, with TRBD2 as a possible D gene (6 bases). V lost 1 base and J 5 bases, leaving 12 bases between the germline ends. The CDR3 sequence is 15 residues long. Germline-derived CDR1 and CDR2 are LGHNA and YNFKEQ. Written as DNA, the CDR3 is TGTGCCAGCAGCCAAGTATTAGCGGAGCACAATGAGCAGTTCTTC. Its translation is CASSQVLAEHNEQFF.

The genes are TRBV3-1 (or the pseudogene TRBV3-2) and TRBJ1-3; possible D gene TRBD1, 6 bases. Germline CDR1 reads LGHDT; CDR2 reads YNNKEL (reference sequence). There are 16 residues in the CDR3. With 5 bases removed from V and 1 base from J, the gap between germline ends came to 15 bases. CDR3 residues: CASSYQTGRSGNTIYF. For the CDR3, the DNA is TGTGCCAGCAGCTACCAGACAGGTCGTTCTGGAAACACCATATATTTT.

V is TRBV10-3 and J is TRBJ2-7; 7 positions match TRBD2. Germline V gene data show CDR1 as ENHRY and CDR2 as SYGVKD. This CDR3 comprises 14 residues. V lost 10 bases, J lost 0 bases, and 9 bases stayed unmatched. Here the CDR3 DNA reads TGTGCCACCTACACTAGCGCGAGCTCCTACGAGCAGTACTTC. Translating gives CATYTSASSYEQYF.